The 2 T cell receptor beta chains below all came from one sample that was sequenced in a study of Graves' ophthalmopathy and Graves' hyperthyroidism. Using RNA transcripts, the TCR beta CDR3 regions were amplified. Scientists carried out first-round RT-PCR using HTBI primers and then a second-round multiplex PCR. In TCRdb, the multiplex PCR reads were re-called with MiXCR into one record per CDR3 protein. Here the sample spans tens of thousands of distinct CDR3 sequences, roughly 50% being singletons. Source material: peripheral blood. These receptors were collected from an adult woman with stable Graves' hyperthyroidism.

Points on this clonotype: A much larger clone is a single base away; this may be a read error. The chain uses TRBV30 and TRBJ1-3, with a weak D call TRBD1 (5 bases). From germline, CDR1 is GTSNPN and CDR2 SVGIG (reference sequence). This CDR3 region has 13 residues. The CDR3 DNA sequence: TGTGCTTCACGGGACGGGGTTGGAAACACCATATATTTT. The encoded protein is CASRDGVGNTIYF.

This chain uses TRBV10-3 with TRBJ1-1; 11 bases are shared with TRBD1. V was clipped by 10 bases and J by 1 base; unmatched bases: 5. CDR3 size: 14 residues. Per germline, CDR1 ENHRY and CDR2 SYGVKD. In DNA form, the CDR3 reads TGTGCCACCGGGACAGGGGGGAGGAACACTGAAGCTTTCTTT. This sequence encodes CATGTGGRNTEAFF.